A selection of T cell receptor beta chains follows, all from one sample in a study of shared clonotypes between healthy human individuals. Clones were read by immunoSEQ multiplex PCR, and TCRdb kept only the in-frame ones, dropping some. The table records about 1 million clones, under 80% of them present only once. The sample comprised memory CD4+ T cells sorted from blood. The receptors derive from a man aged 18 to 29 in good health. The CDR3 runs from the conserved cysteine through the conserved F or W. Each record gives: clone size, J gene, D gene, V gene, CDR3 protein, CDR3 DNA. D genes are given only for firm matches. Where a row states a size, it is once, few, many or the class of an expanded clone; other rows omit it.

-	TRBJ2-2	-	TRBV27	CASKRQGGTGELFF	TGTGCCAGCAAACGACAGGGAGGTACCGGGGAGCTGTTTTTT
-	TRBJ1-3	-	TRBV6-1	CASSLVYSGNTIYF	TGTGCCAGCAGTCTAGTGTACTCTGGAAACACCATATATTTT
-	TRBJ1-1	-	TRBV7-8	CASSQNVGNTEAFF	TGTGCCAGCAGCCAAAATGTGGGGAACACTGAAGCTTTCTTT
-	TRBJ2-6	TRBD2	TRBV19	CASSSLAGGLAGANVLTF	TGTGCCAGTAGTTCTCTAGCGGGGGGATTGGCTGGGGCCAACGTCCTGACTTTC
few	TRBJ2-6	TRBD1	TRBV30	CAWSPHTGGAGANVLTF	TGTGCCTGGAGCCCCCATACAGGGGGAGCTGGGGCCAACGTCCTGACTTTC
once	TRBJ2-5	TRBD1	TRBV2	CASRRDRSQETQYF	TGTGCCAGCAGGAGGGACAGAAGCCAAGAGACCCAGTACTTC
-	TRBJ2-3	TRBD1	TRBV6-5	CASRRGQGNTDTQYF	TGTGCCAGCAGACGCGGACAGGGGAACACAGATACGCAGTATTTT
once	TRBJ1-1	-	TRBV28	CASSLFGYTEAFF	TGTGCCAGCAGTTTGTTTGGTTATACTGAAGCTTTCTTT
-	TRBJ1-5	-	TRBV28	CASSLFPRGEVDQPQHF	TGTGCCAGCAGTTTATTCCCACGGGGAGAGGTGGATCAGCCCCAGCATTTT
many	TRBJ2-2	-	TRBV9	CASSVGGHNTGELFF	TGTGCCAGCAGCGTAGGGGGACATAACACCGGGGAGCTGTTTTTT
-	TRBJ2-5	-	TRBV21-1	CASSKGGQGQETQYF	TGTGCCAGCAGCAAAGGTGGGCAGGGCCAAGAGACCCAGTACTTC
-	TRBJ2-7	-	TRBV10-3	CAIRRGLVYEQYF	TGTGCCATCAGGCGGGGGCTGGTATACGAGCAGTACTTC
-	TRBJ2-1	TRBD2	TRBV19	CASSPGLAGVGQFF	TGTGCCAGTAGTCCTGGACTAGCGGGGGTCGGGCAGTTCTTC
-	TRBJ2-2	-	TRBV6-1	CASSENGVSNTGELFF	TGTGCCAGCAGTGAAAATGGGGTATCGAACACCGGGGAGCTGTTTTTT
-	TRBJ2-7	-	TRBV10-3	CAISAREEGEQYF	TGTGCCATCAGTGCGAGGGAAGAGGGCGAGCAGTACTTC
-	TRBJ2-5	-	TRBV7-3	CATGGPQETQYF	TGTGCCACCGGGGGACCCCAAGAGACCCAGTACTTC
many	TRBJ1-4	-	TRBV10-3	CAISEGGGRPNEKLFF	TGTGCCATCAGTGAGGGTGGGGGGCGTCCTAATGAAAAACTGTTTTTT
-	TRBJ2-3	-	TRBV5-6	CASSWLSGTDTQYF	TGTGCCAGCAGCTGGCTTTCTGGCACAGATACGCAGTATTTT
-	TRBJ2-7	TRBD1	TRBV7-9	CASSFPGQGLYEQYF	TGTGCCAGCAGCTTTCCGGGACAGGGCCTTTACGAGCAGTACTTC
-	TRBJ2-6	-	TRBV19	CASMAGSSFSGANVLTF	TGTGCCAGTATGGCAGGGTCGTCGTTTTCTGGGGCCAACGTCCTGACTTTC
few	TRBJ2-4	TRBD1	TRBV10-3	CAISRDRDDVQYF	TGTGCCATCAGCCGGGACAGGGATGATGTTCAGTACTTC
many	TRBJ1-5	-	TRBV4-1	CASSQDEGWGGTQPQHF	TGCGCCAGCAGCCAAGATGAGGGTTGGGGGGGGACTCAGCCCCAGCATTTT
-	TRBJ1-2	-	TRBV4-1	CASSQEPGLYGYTF	TGCGCCAGCAGCCAAGAGCCAGGGTTGTATGGCTACACCTTC
-	TRBJ2-6	-	TRBV5-4	CASSLPGSGANVLTF	TGTGCCAGCAGCTTGCCGGGGTCTGGGGCCAACGTCCTGACTTTC
once	TRBJ2-7	TRBD1	TRBV19	CASSMQGARAEQYF	TGTGCCAGTAGTATGCAGGGGGCGAGGGCCGAGCAGTACTTC
-	TRBJ1-5	-	TRBV2	CASNREGNQPQHF	TGTGCCAGCAACAGGGAGGGCAATCAGCCCCAACATTTT
-	TRBJ2-5	-	TRBV9	CASSVGLMRMETQYF	TGTGCCAGCAGCGTGGGGCTCATGAGGATGGAGACCCAGTACTTC
-	TRBJ1-6	-	TRBV6-1	CASSQVETDISPLHF	TGTGCCAGCAGCCAAGTGGAGACAGATATATCACCCCTCCACTTT
-	TRBJ2-7	-	TRBV6-6	CASRLGPSSYEQYF	TGTGCCAGCAGGCTTGGTCCGAGCTCCTACGAGCAGTACTTC
many	TRBJ2-2	-	TRBV7-2	CASSLGAAIGVGELFF	TGTGCCAGCAGCCTCGGGGCCGCTATTGGGGTCGGGGAGCTGTTTTTT
-	TRBJ2-2	-	TRBV6-5	CASRYRGGNTGELFF	TGTGCCAGCAGATACAGGGGGGGAAACACCGGGGAGCTGTTTTTT
-	TRBJ2-3	-	TRBV7-9	CASSAVDTQYF	TGTGCCAGCAGCGCGGTAGATACGCAGTATTTT
-	TRBJ2-1	TRBD1	TRBV5-1	CASSLERTGGSYNEQFF	TGCGCCAGCAGCTTGGAAAGGACAGGGGGTTCCTACAATGAGCAGTTCTTC
-	TRBJ2-7	-	TRBV6-1	CASSEAGDSYEQYF	TGTGCCAGCAGTGAAGCAGGGGACTCCTACGAGCAGTACTTC
few	TRBJ1-1	TRBD1	TRBV2	CASSGEDRGNTEAFF	TGTGCCAGCAGTGGGGAAGACAGGGGGAACACTGAAGCTTTCTTT
-	TRBJ2-1	-	TRBV10-3	CAIRDYRTGNEQFF	TGTGCCATCAGGGACTACCGTACTGGGAATGAGCAGTTCTTC
-	TRBJ2-7	-	TRBV11-2	CASSLSGTSHYEQYF	TGTGCCAGCAGCCTTTCCGGGACCTCACACTACGAGCAGTACTTC
-	TRBJ2-6	TRBD1	TRBV18	CASSPVGQALSGANVLTF	TGTGCCAGCTCACCGGTGGGACAGGCCCTATCTGGGGCCAACGTCCTGACTTTC
few	TRBJ1-1	-	TRBV11-2	CASSLGAGQTEAFF	TGTGCCAGCAGCTTAGGGGCAGGGCAGACTGAAGCTTTCTTT
-	TRBJ2-3	TRBD2	TRBV5-1	CAMGRGGTDTQYF	TGCGCCATGGGGCGGGGGGGCACAGATACGCAGTATTTT
few	TRBJ2-6	TRBD1	TRBV10-2	CASSEKGASGANVLTF	TGCGCCAGCAGTGAAAAGGGGGCGTCTGGGGCCAACGTCCTGACTTTC
once	TRBJ2-2	-	TRBV19	CASMNTPRVPGELFF	TGTGCCAGTATGAACACCCCGAGGGTCCCCGGGGAGCTGTTTTTT
-	TRBJ1-5	-	TRBV18	CASSPVGGAGQPQHF	TGTGCCAGCTCACCTGTTGGTGGGGCAGGGCAGCCCCAGCATTTT
once	TRBJ2-7	-	TRBV5-1	CASSSAPGFDNEQYF	TGCGCCAGCAGCTCCGCCCCGGGGTTCGATAACGAGCAGTACTTC
many	TRBJ2-3	TRBD2	TRBV5-1	CASSSSGTSTDTQYF	TGCGCCAGCAGCTCTAGCGGGACTAGCACAGATACGCAGTATTTT